This T cell receptor (beta chain) came from a study of identical twins. Healthy Caucasian individuals made up all the donors. TCRdb passed the 5' RACE reads through MiXCR, listing each CDR3 protein once. Of some 500,000 distinct CDR3 sequences listed, roughly 13% are singletons. Findings and limits, study-wide: Reduced insertions were recorded for abundant cord blood beta clonotypes, with no such pattern in memory repertoires.

With regard to this clonotype: Its specificity is unknown.

With 8 bases clipped from V and 0 bases from J, the junction kept 23 bases outside the gene matches. The CDR3 sequence is 20 residues long. These same records also appear under a second study, on yellow fever vaccine responses in identical twins.

The sequencing sample was made of CD4+ T cells sorted from blood. This clonotype was sampled from a woman between 18 and 30 years old in good health. This rearrangement joins TRBV12-3 or TRBV12-4 to TRBJ2-3; the match to TRBD2 covers 7 bases. The CDR3 region is CASRILGQGGFLSSTDTQYF. In DNA form, the CDR3 reads TGTGCCAGCCGAATACTGGGGCAGGGAGGGTTTCTTTCTAGCACAGATACGCAGTATTTT.